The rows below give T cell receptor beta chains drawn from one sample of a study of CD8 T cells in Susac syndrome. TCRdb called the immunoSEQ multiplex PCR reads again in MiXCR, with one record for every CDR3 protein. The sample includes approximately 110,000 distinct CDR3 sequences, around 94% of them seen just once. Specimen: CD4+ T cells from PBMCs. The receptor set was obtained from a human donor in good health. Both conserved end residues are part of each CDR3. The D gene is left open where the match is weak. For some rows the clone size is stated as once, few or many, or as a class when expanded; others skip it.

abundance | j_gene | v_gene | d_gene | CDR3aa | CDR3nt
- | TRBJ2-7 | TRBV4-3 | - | CASSQETTIREQYF | TGCGCCAGCAGCCAAGAGACAACTATCCGCGAGCAGTACTTC
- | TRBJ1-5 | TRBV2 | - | CASSGILYSNQPQHF | TGTGCCAGCAGCGGGATACTATATAGCAATCAGCCCCAGCATTTT
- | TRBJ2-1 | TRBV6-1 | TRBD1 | CASSLPPGTGLYNEQFF | TGTGCCAGCAGCCTTCCCCCCGGGACAGGTTTATACAATGAGCAGTTCTTC
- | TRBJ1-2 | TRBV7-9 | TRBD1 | CASTQGDYGYTF | TGTGCCAGCACCCAGGGGGACTATGGCTACACCTTC
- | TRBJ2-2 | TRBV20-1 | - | CSAKRPSPNTGELFF | TGCAGTGCAAAGAGGCCCTCTCCAAACACCGGGGAGCTGTTTTTT
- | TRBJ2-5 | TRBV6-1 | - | CASSGRGLLGETQYF | TGTGCCAGCAGTGGTCGCGGCCTACTTGGGGAGACCCAGTACTTC
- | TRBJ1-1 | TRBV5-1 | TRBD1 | CASSLTGGMTEAFF | TGCGCCAGCAGCCTCACAGGGGGAATGACTGAAGCTTTCTTT
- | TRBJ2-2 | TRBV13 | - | CASSPLSSVGTGELFF | TGTGCCAGCAGCCCGCTCTCTAGCGTCGGCACCGGGGAGCTGTTTTTT
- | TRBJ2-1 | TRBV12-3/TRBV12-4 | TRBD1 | CASSWGTGVYNEQFF | TGTGCCAGCAGTTGGGGGACAGGGGTTTACAATGAGCAGTTCTTC
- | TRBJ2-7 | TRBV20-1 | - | CSARVRRLTYEQYF | TGCAGTGCTAGAGTACGACGGCTGACCTACGAGCAGTACTTC
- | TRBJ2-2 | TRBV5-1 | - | CASSLEGKTGELFF | TGCGCCAGCAGCTTGGAAGGGAAGACCGGGGAGCTGTTTTTT
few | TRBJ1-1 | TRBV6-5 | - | CASSPDSSNTEAFF | TGTGCCAGCAGCCCGGACTCCTCGAACACTGAAGCTTTCTTT
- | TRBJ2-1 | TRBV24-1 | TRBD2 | CATSDSGTSGVEQFF | TGTGCCACCAGTGATTCCGGGACTAGCGGTGTTGAGCAGTTCTTC
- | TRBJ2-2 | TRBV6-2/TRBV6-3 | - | CASHPVGAGELFF | TGTGCCAGCCACCCGGTGGGTGCCGGGGAGCTGTTTTTT
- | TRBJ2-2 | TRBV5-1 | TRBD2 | CASSLELAGAGELFF | TGCGCCAGCAGCTTGGAACTAGCGGGAGCCGGGGAGCTGTTTTTT
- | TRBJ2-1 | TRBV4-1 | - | CASSRSATLNEQFF | TGCGCCAGCAGCCGTAGCGCGACCCTGAATGAGCAGTTCTTC
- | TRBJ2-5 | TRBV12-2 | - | CASRLPRQGPTETQYF | TGTGCAAGTCGCTTACCAAGACAGGGGCCAACGGAGACCCAGTACTTC
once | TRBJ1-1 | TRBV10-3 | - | CAIGGGAMNTEAFF | TGTGCCATCGGGGGAGGGGCGATGAACACTGAAGCTTTCTTT
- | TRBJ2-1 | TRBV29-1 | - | CSVDNRGSYNEQFF | TGCAGCGTTGATAATCGGGGGTCCTACAATGAGCAGTTCTTC
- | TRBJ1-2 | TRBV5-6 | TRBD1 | CASSLGGGQFDYTF | TGTGCCAGCAGCTTGGGGGGGGGACAGTTTGACTACACCTTC
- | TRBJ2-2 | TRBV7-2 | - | CASSLTRNTGELFF | TGTGCCAGCAGCCTTACTAGGAACACCGGGGAGCTGTTTTTT
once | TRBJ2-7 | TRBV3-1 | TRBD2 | CASRESGGGIYEQYF | TGTGCCAGCAGGGAATCGGGGGGGGGAATCTACGAGCAGTACTTC
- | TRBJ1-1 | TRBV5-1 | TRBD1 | CASSQRTGVGAEAFF | TGCGCCAGCAGCCAAAGGACAGGGGTGGGCGCTGAAGCTTTCTTT
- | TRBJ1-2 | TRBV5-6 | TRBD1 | CASSGTEFYGYTF | TGTGCCAGCAGCGGGACAGAGTTCTATGGCTACACCTTC
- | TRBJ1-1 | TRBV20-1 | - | CSARTPRNTEAFF | TGCAGTGCTAGAACGCCGAGGAACACTGAAGCTTTCTTT
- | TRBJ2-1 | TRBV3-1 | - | CASSQAAEQFF | TGTGCCAGCAGCCAAGCGGCTGAGCAGTTCTTC
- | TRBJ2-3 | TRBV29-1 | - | CSDAPPGTDTQYF | TGCAGCGACGCTCCCCCAGGCACAGATACGCAGTATTTT
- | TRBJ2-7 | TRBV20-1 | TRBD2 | CSARDREREGPYEQYF | TGCAGTGCTAGAGATAGGGAGCGGGAGGGCCCATACGAGCAGTACTTC
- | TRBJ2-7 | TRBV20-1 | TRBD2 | CSATPGSGSDNEQYF | TGCAGTGCTACTCCGGGGAGCGGGAGTGATAACGAGCAGTACTTC
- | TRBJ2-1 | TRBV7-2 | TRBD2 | CASSLDGRYEQFF | TGTGCCAGCAGCTTAGACGGGAGGTATGAGCAGTTCTTC
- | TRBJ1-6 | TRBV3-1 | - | CASSQEASAGSPLHF | TGTGCCAGCAGCCAGGAGGCCTCCGCGGGTTCACCCCTCCACTTT
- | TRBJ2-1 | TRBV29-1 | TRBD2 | CSVTTSGVGLNEQFF | TGCAGCGTTACGACTAGCGGAGTGGGCCTCAATGAGCAGTTCTTC
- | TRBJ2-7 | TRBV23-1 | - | CASSHLTGPYEQYF | TGCGCCAGCAGTCATCTAACAGGGCCCTACGAGCAGTACTTC
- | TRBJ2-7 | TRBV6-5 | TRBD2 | CASSFPASGRTYEQYF | TGTGCCAGCAGTTTTCCCGCTAGCGGGAGGACCTACGAGCAGTACTTC
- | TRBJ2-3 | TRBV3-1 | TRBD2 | CASSQDSLLRGGSMADTQYF | TGTGCCAGCAGCCAAGATTCCCTTCTTCGGGGGGGGAGTATGGCAGATACGCAGTATTTT
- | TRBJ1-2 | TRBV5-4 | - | CASSDGSNYGYTF | TGTGCCAGCAGCGACGGGTCTAACTATGGCTACACCTTC
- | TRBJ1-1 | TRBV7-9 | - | CASSFLTEAFF | TGTGCCAGCAGCTTCCTCACTGAAGCTTTCTTT
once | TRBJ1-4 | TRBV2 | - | CASMPQTQKLFF | TGTGCCAGCATGCCCCAGACGCAGAAACTGTTTTTT
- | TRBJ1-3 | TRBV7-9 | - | CASSLVSGTIGNTIYF | TGTGCCAGCAGCTTAGTTTCAGGGACTATTGGAAACACCATATATTTT
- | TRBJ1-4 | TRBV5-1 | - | CASSDIQGTNEKLFF | TGCGCCAGCAGCGATATACAGGGCACTAATGAAAAACTGTTTTTT
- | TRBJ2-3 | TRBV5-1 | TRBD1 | CASSLGWITGGQVDTQYF | TGCGCCAGCAGCTTAGGATGGATTACAGGGGGACAGGTGGATACGCAGTATTTT
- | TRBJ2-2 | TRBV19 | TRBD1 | CASSLDRVPGELFF | TGTGCCAGTAGCCTCGACAGGGTCCCCGGGGAGCTGTTTTTT
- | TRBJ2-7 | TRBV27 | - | CASSLGPGEQYF | TGTGCCAGCAGTTTGGGGCCGGGGGAGCAGTACTTC
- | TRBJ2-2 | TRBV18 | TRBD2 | CASSSLAGNTGELFF | TGTGCCAGCTCGTCACTAGCGGGGAACACCGGGGAGCTGTTTTTT
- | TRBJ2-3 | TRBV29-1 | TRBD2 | CSAVGTSGRGATDTQYF | TGCAGCGCCGTAGGGACTAGCGGGAGGGGAGCGACAGATACGCAGTATTTT
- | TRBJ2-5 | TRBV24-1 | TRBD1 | CATSDPGQGETQYF | TGTGCCACCAGTGATCCCGGACAGGGGGAGACCCAGTACTTC
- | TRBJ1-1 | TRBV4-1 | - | CASSQRSEGAFF | TGCGCCAGCAGCCAAAGGTCGGAGGGAGCTTTCTTT
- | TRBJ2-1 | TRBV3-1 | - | CASSQDLQLYNEQFF | TGTGCCAGCAGCCAAGATCTCCAACTCTACAATGAGCAGTTCTTC
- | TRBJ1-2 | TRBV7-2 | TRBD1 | CASSIQGRVGGYTF | TGTGCCAGCAGCATACAGGGGAGAGTCGGTGGCTACACCTTC
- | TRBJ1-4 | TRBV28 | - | CASSGGSENWGKLFF | TGTGCCAGCAGTGGGGGGTCGGAAAACTGGGGAAAACTGTTTTTT
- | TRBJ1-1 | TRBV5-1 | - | CASSLDGSQVNTEAFF | TGCGCCAGCAGCTTGGATGGTAGTCAGGTTAACACTGAAGCTTTCTTT
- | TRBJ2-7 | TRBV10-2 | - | CASSVGTGTYEQYF | TGCGCCAGCAGTGTAGGGACGGGGACCTACGAGCAGTACTTC
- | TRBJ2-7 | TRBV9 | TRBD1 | CASSVGGDRSSYEQYF | TGTGCCAGCAGCGTAGGAGGGGACAGGAGCTCCTACGAGCAGTACTTC
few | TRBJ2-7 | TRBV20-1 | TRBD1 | CSAVGQGAYEQYF | TGCAGTGCCGTGGGACAGGGTGCCTACGAGCAGTACTTC
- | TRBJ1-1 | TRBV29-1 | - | CSVEDTADEAFF | TGCAGCGTTGAGGATACAGCCGATGAAGCTTTCTTT